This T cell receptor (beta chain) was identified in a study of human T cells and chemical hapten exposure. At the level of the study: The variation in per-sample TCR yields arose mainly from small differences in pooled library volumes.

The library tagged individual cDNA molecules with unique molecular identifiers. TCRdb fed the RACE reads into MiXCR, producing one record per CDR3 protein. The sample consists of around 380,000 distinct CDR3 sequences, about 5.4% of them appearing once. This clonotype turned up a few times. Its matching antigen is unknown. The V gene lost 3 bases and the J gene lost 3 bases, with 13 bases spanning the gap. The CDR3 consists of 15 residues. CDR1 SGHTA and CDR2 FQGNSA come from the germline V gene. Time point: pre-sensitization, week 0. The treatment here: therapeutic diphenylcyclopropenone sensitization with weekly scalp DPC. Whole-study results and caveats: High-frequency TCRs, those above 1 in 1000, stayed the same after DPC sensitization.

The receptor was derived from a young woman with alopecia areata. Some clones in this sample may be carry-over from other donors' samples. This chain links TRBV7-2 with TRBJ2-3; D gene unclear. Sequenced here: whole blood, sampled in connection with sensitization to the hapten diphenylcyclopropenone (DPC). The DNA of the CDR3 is TGTGCCAGCAGCTTCGGCCTGGGCAGGACAGATACGCAGTATTTT. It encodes CASSFGLGRTDTQYF.